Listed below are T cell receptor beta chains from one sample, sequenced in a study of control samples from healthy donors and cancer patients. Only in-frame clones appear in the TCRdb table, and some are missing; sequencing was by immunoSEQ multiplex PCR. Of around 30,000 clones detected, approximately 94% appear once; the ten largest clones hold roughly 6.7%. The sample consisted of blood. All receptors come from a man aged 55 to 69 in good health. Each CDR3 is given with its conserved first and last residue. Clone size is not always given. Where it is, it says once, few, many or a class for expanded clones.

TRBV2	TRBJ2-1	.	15	CASSSSGGSYNEQFF
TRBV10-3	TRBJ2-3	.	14	CAIRASGGADTQYF
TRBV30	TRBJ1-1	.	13	CAWTGGSDTEAFF
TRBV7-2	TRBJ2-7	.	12	CASTPGGYEQYF
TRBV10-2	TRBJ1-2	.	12	CASSEAERRYTF
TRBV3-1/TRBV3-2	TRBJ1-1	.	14	CASSHVTGTDEAFF
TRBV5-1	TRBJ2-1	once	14	CASSSSGGYNEQFF
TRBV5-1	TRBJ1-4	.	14	CASSLGQPREKLFF
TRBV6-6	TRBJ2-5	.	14	CASSSTGIGSAQYF
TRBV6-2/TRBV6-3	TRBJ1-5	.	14	CASSLWDNNQPQHF
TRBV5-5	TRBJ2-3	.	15	CASSLGAGYTDTQYF
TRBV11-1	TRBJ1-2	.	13	CASSHASTTGYTF
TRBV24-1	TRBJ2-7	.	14	CATSRGTVPYEQYF
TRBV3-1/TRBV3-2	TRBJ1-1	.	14	CASSPDAVNTEAFF
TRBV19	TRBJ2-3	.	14	CASSIGLVADTQYF
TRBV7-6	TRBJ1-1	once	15	CASSIPQGGFTEAFF
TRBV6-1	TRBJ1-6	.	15	CASSEGQGAASPLHF
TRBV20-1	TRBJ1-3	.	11	CSARGENTIYF
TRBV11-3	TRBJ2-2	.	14	CASSSQENTGELFF
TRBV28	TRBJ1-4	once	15	CASSLEGRDYEKLFF
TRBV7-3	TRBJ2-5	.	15	CASSLTGGKQETQYF
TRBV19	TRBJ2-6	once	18	CASSWGGDFLSGANVLTF
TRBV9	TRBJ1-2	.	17	CASSVGGWAGGDYGYTF
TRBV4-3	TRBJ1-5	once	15	CASSQDFGSNQPQHF
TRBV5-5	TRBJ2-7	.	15	CASSLGTGGRNEQYF
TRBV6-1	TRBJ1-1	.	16	CASSEPGSSVNTEAFF
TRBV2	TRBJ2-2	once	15	CASSPRSGNTGELFF
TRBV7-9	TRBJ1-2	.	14	CASSLFQEIYGYTF
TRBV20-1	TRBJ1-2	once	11	CSPGRSYGYTF
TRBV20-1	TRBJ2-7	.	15	CSASNPGGYSYEQYF
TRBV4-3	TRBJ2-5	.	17	CASSPALTSGDGETQYF
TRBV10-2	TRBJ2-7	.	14	CASSDTRANYEQYF
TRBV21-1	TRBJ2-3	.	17	CASSTAPGGGGTDTQYF
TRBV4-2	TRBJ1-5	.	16	CASSQDWGQGREPQHF
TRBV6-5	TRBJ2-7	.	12	CASSHEGFGQYF
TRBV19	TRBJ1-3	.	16	CASSMIGVHSGNTIYF
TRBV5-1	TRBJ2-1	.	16	CASSLVLGGAGVEQFF
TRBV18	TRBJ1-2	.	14	CASSPGAGNYGYTF
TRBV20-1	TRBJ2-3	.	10	CSASTDTQYF
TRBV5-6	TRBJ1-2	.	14	CASSPDRVGYGYTF
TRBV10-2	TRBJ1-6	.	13	CASSGQENSPLHF
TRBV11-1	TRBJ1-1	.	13	CASSRRTNTEAFF
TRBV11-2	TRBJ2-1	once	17	CASSTAMNLARHNEQFF
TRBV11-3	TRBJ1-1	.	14	CASSAEGPNGEAFF
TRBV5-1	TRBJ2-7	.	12	CASSYGSYEQYF
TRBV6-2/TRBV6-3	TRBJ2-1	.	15	CASSNGLAGGYEQFF
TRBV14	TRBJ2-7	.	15	CASSQAGTVAYEQYF
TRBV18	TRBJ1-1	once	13	CASSLDRNTEAFF
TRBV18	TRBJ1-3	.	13	CASSPAEGNTIYF
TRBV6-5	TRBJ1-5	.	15	CASQVKLYSNQPQHF
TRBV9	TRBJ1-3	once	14	CASSVVPNGNTIYF
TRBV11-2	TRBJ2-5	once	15	CASSLTGGASETQYF
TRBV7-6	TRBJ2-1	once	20	CASSLVEGPSGGIYNYEQFF